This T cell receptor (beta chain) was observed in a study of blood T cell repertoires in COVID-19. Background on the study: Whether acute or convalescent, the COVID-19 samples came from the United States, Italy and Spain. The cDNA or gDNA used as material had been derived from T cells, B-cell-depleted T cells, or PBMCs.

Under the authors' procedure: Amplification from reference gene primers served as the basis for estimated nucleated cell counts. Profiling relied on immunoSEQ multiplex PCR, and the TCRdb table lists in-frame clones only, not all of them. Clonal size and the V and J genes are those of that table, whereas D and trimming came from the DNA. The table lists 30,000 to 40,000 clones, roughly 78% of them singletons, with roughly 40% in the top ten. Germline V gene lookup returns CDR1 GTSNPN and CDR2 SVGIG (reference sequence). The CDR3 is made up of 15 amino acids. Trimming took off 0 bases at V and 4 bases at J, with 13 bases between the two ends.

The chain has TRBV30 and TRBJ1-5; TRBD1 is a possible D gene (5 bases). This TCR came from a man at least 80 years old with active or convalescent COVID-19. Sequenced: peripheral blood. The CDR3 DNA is TGTGCCTGGAGTGTTGACGGGGGTCGGAATCAGCCCCAGCATTTT. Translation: CAWSVDGGRNQPQHF.